This T cell receptor beta chain was retrieved from a study of T cell changes during pregnancy in multiple sclerosis. Germline V CDR1 and CDR2: LGHNA, YSLEER. V lost 1 base to trimming and J lost 7 bases; unmatched junction nucleotides: 15. CDR3 size: 18 residues. Method: immunoSEQ multiplex PCR; TCRdb's copy keeps in-frame clones and lacks some. In the table there are tens of thousands of clones, roughly 88% of which are singletons. V and J are TRBV4-3 and TRBJ2-1; 8 bases are shared with TRBD2. The sequence was obtained from a female donor with multiple sclerosis, enrolled in a pregnancy study. Specimen: peripheral blood, collected in the first trimester of pregnancy. The CDR3 DNA reads as TGCGCCAGCAGCCAAGGCTCTATGACTAGCGCCGGATTGAATGAGCAGTTCTTC. It specifies CASSQGSMTSAGLNEQFF.